A selection of T cell receptor beta chains follows, all from one sample in a study of cytomegalovirus exposure and HLA in healthy donors. Assay used: immunoSEQ multiplex PCR; TCRdb lists only in-frame clones, some missing. The data contain about 190,000 clones, about nine tenths of them singletons. Specimen: PBMCs. The receptors shown here come from a young man in good health and CMV-seronegative. Each CDR3 is given with its conserved first and last residue. The D gene is left open where the match is weak. Clone size, where shown, is once, few, many, or a class for clones that have expanded.

j_gene	len	d_gene	abundance	v_gene	CDR3nt	CDR3aa
TRBJ1-5	15	.	.	TRBV7-2	TGTGCCAGCAGCTTAGGGAGGGGTAGCAATCAGCCCCAGCATTTT	CASSLGRGSNQPQHF
TRBJ1-5	15	.	.	TRBV6-1	TGTGCCAGCAGGCCGGGACAATATAGCAATCAGCCCCAGCATTTT	CASRPGQYSNQPQHF
TRBJ2-7	16	TRBD2	.	TRBV27	TGTGCCAGCAGTTTAGGTCCGGCGGGAGATGGCTACGAGCAGTACTTC	CASSLGPAGDGYEQYF
TRBJ2-2	17	.	.	TRBV13	TGTGCCAGTAAGTTGGTCGGTGGGAGTCGTCGCACCGGGGAGCTGTTTTTT	CASKLVGGSRRTGELFF
TRBJ2-7	15	TRBD2	.	TRBV5-4	TGTGCCAGCAGCTTGGAGGGGACTAGGTTCTACGAGCAGTACTTC	CASSLEGTRFYEQYF
TRBJ1-1	13	TRBD1	.	TRBV30	TGTGCCTGGCGGACAGGCCCGAACACTGAAGCTTTCTTT	CAWRTGPNTEAFF
TRBJ1-3	17	TRBD1	.	TRBV19	TGTGCCAGTAGTATCCGGACAGGGGGCCGACACGGAAACACCATATATTTT	CASSIRTGGRHGNTIYF
TRBJ2-2	15	.	.	TRBV7-2	TGTGCCAGCAGCTTTAACTGGCGGGGTACCGGGGAGCTGTTTTTT	CASSFNWRGTGELFF
TRBJ2-1	11	.	.	TRBV7-9	TGTGCCAGCTTCAGGGACTATGAGCAGTTCTTC	CASFRDYEQFF
TRBJ2-4	12	TRBD2	.	TRBV7-2	TGTGCCAGCAGCTTCGGGGACTACGGTTTGTACTTC	CASSFGDYGLYF
TRBJ2-5	14	.	.	TRBV7-9	TGTGCCAGCAGCTTAGTTTCTCCCTCAGAGACCCAGTACTTC	CASSLVSPSETQYF
TRBJ1-1	15	TRBD1	.	TRBV11-2	TGTGCCAGCAGCACACGGACAGGGTCTGGCACTGAAGCTTTCTTT	CASSTRTGSGTEAFF
TRBJ2-6	16	.	.	TRBV7-9	TGTGCCAGCAGCACGGAGGAGAGCTCTGGGGCCAACGTCCTGACTTTC	CASSTEESSGANVLTF
TRBJ2-7	13	.	.	TRBV7-7	TGTGCTAGCAGCTTGGGCAGGGGCTACGAGCAGTACTTC	CASSLGRGYEQYF
TRBJ2-5	13	TRBD1	.	TRBV7-9	TGTGCCAGCAGCTTATCGACAGGGGAGACCCAGTACTTC	CASSLSTGETQYF
TRBJ1-2	13	.	.	TRBV27	TGTGCCAGCAGAAGTCTTCGGGTGGATGGCTACACCTTC	CASRSLRVDGYTF
TRBJ1-3	12	.	.	TRBV7-8	TGTGCCAGCAGCTCAGTACAAAACACCATATATTTT	CASSSVQNTIYF
TRBJ2-7	14	TRBD1	once	TRBV11-3	TGTGCCAGCAGCCCGGACAGGGTGCCCTACGAGCAGTACTTC	CASSPDRVPYEQYF
TRBJ2-4	13	.	.	TRBV6-6	TGTGCCAGCAGTTACCGGGACAAAAACATTCAGTACTTC	CASSYRDKNIQYF
TRBJ1-5	13	TRBD1	few	TRBV2	TGTGCCAGCCTAGGACAGGAGGGTCAGCCCCAGCATTTT	CASLGQEGQPQHF
TRBJ2-3	14	TRBD1	.	TRBV5-1	TGCGCCAGCAGCGGGACAGGGAGCACAGATACGCAGTATTTT	CASSGTGSTDTQYF
TRBJ2-5	15	TRBD1	.	TRBV5-1	TGCGCCAGCGGCCGCGATGGGACAGCACAAGAGACCCAGTACTTC	CASGRDGTAQETQYF
TRBJ1-1	15	TRBD1	.	TRBV6-1	TGTGCCAGCAGAGCACAGGGGATGAGGGACACTGAAGCTTTCTTT	CASRAQGMRDTEAFF
TRBJ2-2	13	TRBD2	.	TRBV29-1	TGCAGCGCGACTAGCGTATCGGACGGGGAGCTGTTTTTT	CSATSVSDGELFF
TRBJ2-5	13	.	.	TRBV5-6	TGTGCCAGCAGAAAGACAGAGCAAGAGACCCAGTACTTC	CASRKTEQETQYF
TRBJ2-1	11	.	.	TRBV20-1	TGCAGTGCTAGAGATGCCACTAAGCAGTTCTTC	CSARDATKQFF
TRBJ2-1	17	TRBD2	.	TRBV10-3	TGTGCCATCAGCTCCCCCCAGGGTAGCGGGGGGGTAGGTGAGCAGTTCTTC	CAISSPQGSGGVGEQFF
TRBJ1-1	14	.	once	TRBV10-3	TGTGCCATCAGTGAGTCCACAGAAAACACTGAAGCTTTCTTT	CAISESTENTEAFF
TRBJ1-6	14	TRBD1	.	TRBV7-2	TGTGCCAGCAGCTCTCGGACAGGGGATTCACCCCTCCACTTT	CASSSRTGDSPLHF
TRBJ1-4	13	.	.	TRBV2	TGTGCCAGCGGATACAGGGCTAATGAAAAACTGTTTTTT	CASGYRANEKLFF
TRBJ2-3	19	TRBD2	.	TRBV4-1	TGCGCCAGCAGCCGCCAATTCCTGACTAGCGGGGGGAACACAGATACGCAGTATTTT	CASSRQFLTSGGNTDTQYF
TRBJ1-5	14	TRBD1	.	TRBV28	TGTGCCAGCAGCTTTACAGGGGGTAATCAGCCCCAGCATTTT	CASSFTGGNQPQHF
TRBJ2-6	14	.	.	TRBV29-1	TGCAGCGTTGTCTGGGGGGTTGGGGCCAACGGCCTGACTTTC	CSVVWGVGANGLTF
TRBJ2-5	13	TRBD2	.	TRBV7-6	TGTGCCAGCAGCAGGACTAGTCAGGAGACCCAGTACTTC	CASSRTSQETQYF
TRBJ1-2	11	.	.	TRBV30	TGTGCCTGGAGAGAGTCTTCTGGCTACACCTTC	CAWRESSGYTF
TRBJ2-2	14	.	.	TRBV5-1	TGCGCCAGCAGCTTGGTACCTACCACCGGGGAGCTGTTTTTT	CASSLVPTTGELFF